Below are 8 T cell receptor beta chains sequenced from a single sample in a study of cytomegalovirus exposure and HLA in healthy donors. The study ran its PCR with 60 Vbeta and 13 Jbeta primers. The assay was immunoSEQ multiplex PCR, and TCRdb's table has in-frame clones only and misses some. The sample yields fewer than 250,000 clones, 79% seen once. Sequenced material: PBMCs. These receptors were collected from a woman in her late teens or twenties in good health and CMV-seronegative.

The V and J genes are TRBV7-2 and TRBJ2-3; D ambiguous. V dropped 1 base and J dropped 2 bases, with 7 bases sitting between them. CDR1 SGHTA and CDR2 FQGNSA come from the germline V gene. There are 14 residues in the CDR3. CDR3 region: CASSLVGATDTQYF. CDR3 DNA sequence: TGTGCCAGCAGCTTAGTGGGCGCCACAGATACGCAGTATTTT.

This chain links TRBV10-1 with TRBJ2-1; weak D call: TRBD1 (6 bases). The CDR3 runs 14 residues. The ends were cut back, 7 bases at V and 7 bases at J, with 17 bases in the middle. Germline V gene data show CDR1 as WNHNN and CDR2 as SYGVQD (reference sequence). CDR3 coding DNA: TGCGCCAGCAATTCAGGGGATTTGGAAAATGAGCAGTTCTTC. Residues: CASNSGDLENEQFF.

The chain uses TRBV7-6 and TRBJ2-7; TRBD2 agrees at 12 bases. This CDR3 spans 16 amino acids. J was trimmed by 5 bases and V by 0 bases; bases with no gene match: 5. Germline V gene lookup returns CDR1 SGHVS and CDR2 FNYEAQ. Here the CDR3 DNA reads TGTGCCAGCAGCTTAGCGCACCGGACTAGCGGGAACGAGCAGTACTTC. Amino acids: CASSLAHRTSGNEQYF.

This clone was counted between two and nine times. Here the CDR3 DNA reads TGTGCCAGCAGCCGCCCGGGACTAGCACAAGAGCAGTTCTTC. It translates to CASSRPGLAQEQFF. V gene TRBV7-9 combines with J gene TRBJ2-1; 9 bases agree with TRBD2. The junction had 9 bases not matched to a gene; V was cut back by 5 bases and J by 10 bases. Germline assignment: CDR1 SEHNR and CDR2 FQNEAQ (reference sequence). There are 14 residues in the CDR3.

The chain recombines TRBV5-8 with TRBJ1-6; 9 bases are shared with TRBD1. The ends lost 6 bases at V and 10 bases at J; junction bases unmatched: 8. Germline V gene sequence: CDR1 SGHTS, CDR2 YDEGEE. The CDR3 has 14 residues. The CDR3 loop is CASTQDRGDSPLHF. The DNA for the CDR3 is TGTGCCAGCACCCAGGACAGGGGAGACTCACCCCTCCACTTT. The full variable domain, completed using reference TRBV5-8 and TRBJ1-6, is EAGVTQSPTHLIKTRGQQATLRCSPISGHTSVYWYQQALGLGLQFLLWYDEGEERNRGNFPPRFSGRQFPNYSSELNVNALELEDSALYLCASTQDRGDSPLHFGNGTRLTVT.

The rearrangement joins TRBV28 to TRBJ1-3, with D unresolved. Germline V CDR1 and CDR2: MDHEN, SYDVKM. V was cut by 8 bases and J by 9 bases, with 8 bases left in between. The CDR3 runs 10 residues. This CDR3 is CASVGGTIYF. The CDR3 DNA follows: TGTGCCAGCGTTGGCGGCACCATATATTTT.

The V and J genes are TRBV19 and TRBJ2-5; D perhaps matches TRBD1 (6 bases). The germline V and J ends were trimmed by 4 bases and 5 bases, with 14 bases remaining between them. Germline V gives CDR1 LNHDA, CDR2 SQIVND (reference sequence). CDR3 length: 14 residues. The CDR3 coding sequence is TGTGCCAGTAGTACACAGGGCCTTAGGGAGACCCAGTACTTC. Its protein is CASSTQGLRETQYF.

This clone was seen just once. The chain combines TRBV29-1 with TRBJ2-1; D not resolved. Between the trimmed V and J ends, which lost 4 bases and 8 bases, there was a span of 12 bases. CDR1 is SQVTM, CDR2 ANQGSEA, per germline. This CDR3 region has 12 residues. CDR3 protein: CSVVVRNHEQFF. CDR3 bases: TGCAGCGTTGTCGTCAGAAACCATGAGCAGTTCTTC.